Listed below are T cell receptor beta chains from one sample, sequenced in a study of cytomegalovirus exposure and HLA in healthy donors. The assay was immunoSEQ multiplex PCR, and TCRdb's table has in-frame clones only and misses some. The data contain about 160,000 clones, over 75% of them seen just once; the ten biggest clones take up 1.5% to 2%. The sample consisted of PBMCs. Receptors originate from a woman aged 18-29 years in good health and CMV-seronegative. Both conserved end residues are part of each CDR3. The order of the fields is J gene, V gene, clone size, CDR3 protein. Clone size is given for some rows only: seen once, a few or many times, or a class if the clone is expanded.

J gene: TRBJ1-2; V gene: TRBV29-1; clone size: .; CDR3 protein: CSVEGVRTSYGYTF
J gene: TRBJ2-7; V gene: TRBV12-1; clone size: .; CDR3 protein: CASPKPYYEQYF
J gene: TRBJ2-7; V gene: TRBV10-3; clone size: .; CDR3 protein: CAISYSTGDTYEQYF
J gene: TRBJ2-7; V gene: TRBV9; clone size: .; CDR3 protein: CASSGGGGYEQYF
J gene: TRBJ2-7; V gene: TRBV10-3; clone size: few; CDR3 protein: CAISVRDRAGEQYF
J gene: TRBJ1-3; V gene: TRBV28; clone size: .; CDR3 protein: CASSFRSGNTIYF
J gene: TRBJ1-5; V gene: TRBV6-5; clone size: .; CDR3 protein: CASRLQENQPQHF
J gene: TRBJ2-3; V gene: TRBV11-2; clone size: .; CDR3 protein: CASSLVGQNTDTQYF
J gene: TRBJ2-1; V gene: TRBV19; clone size: .; CDR3 protein: CASSMVAGGWNEQFF
J gene: TRBJ1-5; V gene: TRBV6-6; clone size: .; CDR3 protein: CASSTQGPGFQPQHF
J gene: TRBJ2-4; V gene: TRBV25-1; clone size: .; CDR3 protein: CASSQTGTTPIQYF
J gene: TRBJ1-1; V gene: TRBV5-1; clone size: .; CDR3 protein: CASSLENRGEAFF
J gene: TRBJ2-1; V gene: TRBV6-5; clone size: many; CDR3 protein: CASRTPSGDPGEQFF
J gene: TRBJ2-5; V gene: TRBV2; clone size: .; CDR3 protein: CANQVQGGETQYF
J gene: TRBJ2-1; V gene: TRBV28; clone size: .; CDR3 protein: CASSSGTSGISYNEQFF
J gene: TRBJ2-7; V gene: TRBV2; clone size: .; CDR3 protein: CASSDGGYEQYF
J gene: TRBJ2-7; V gene: TRBV18; clone size: .; CDR3 protein: CASSPPASAYEQYF
J gene: TRBJ2-1; V gene: TRBV5-1; clone size: .; CDR3 protein: CASSGGRSNNEQFF
J gene: TRBJ1-1; V gene: TRBV5-4; clone size: .; CDR3 protein: CASSLGQGSSTEAFF
J gene: TRBJ2-1; V gene: TRBV6-4; clone size: .; CDR3 protein: CASKYTQAHNEQFF